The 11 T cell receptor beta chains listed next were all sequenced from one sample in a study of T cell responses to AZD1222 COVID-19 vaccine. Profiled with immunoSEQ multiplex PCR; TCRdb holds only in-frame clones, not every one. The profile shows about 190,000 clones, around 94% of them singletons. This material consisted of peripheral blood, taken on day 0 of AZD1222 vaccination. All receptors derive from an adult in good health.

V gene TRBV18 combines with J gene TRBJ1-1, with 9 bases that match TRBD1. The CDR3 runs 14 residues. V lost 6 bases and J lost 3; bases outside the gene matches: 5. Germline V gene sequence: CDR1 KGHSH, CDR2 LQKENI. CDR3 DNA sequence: TGTGCCAGCTCCGGGACAGGGAGTTACACTGAAGCTTTCTTT. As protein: CASSGTGSYTEAFF.

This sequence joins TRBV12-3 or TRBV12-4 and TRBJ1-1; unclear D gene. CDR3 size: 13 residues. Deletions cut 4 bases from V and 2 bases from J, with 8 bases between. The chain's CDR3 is CASSSMGNTEAFF. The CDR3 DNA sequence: TGTGCCAGCAGTTCGATGGGCAACACTGAAGCTTTCTTT.

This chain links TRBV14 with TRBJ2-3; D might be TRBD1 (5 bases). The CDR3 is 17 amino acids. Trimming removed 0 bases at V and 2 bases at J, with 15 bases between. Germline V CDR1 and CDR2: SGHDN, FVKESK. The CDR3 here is CASSQERPGRYTDTQYF. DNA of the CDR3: TGTGCCAGCAGCCAAGAGAGGCCAGGGCGATACACAGATACGCAGTATTTT. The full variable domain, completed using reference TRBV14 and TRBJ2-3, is EAGVTQFPSHSVIEKGQTVTLRCDPISGHDNLYWYRRVMGKEIKFLLHFVKESKQDESGMPNNRFLAERTGGTYSTLKVQPAELEDSGVYFCASSQERPGRYTDTQYFGPGTRLTVL.

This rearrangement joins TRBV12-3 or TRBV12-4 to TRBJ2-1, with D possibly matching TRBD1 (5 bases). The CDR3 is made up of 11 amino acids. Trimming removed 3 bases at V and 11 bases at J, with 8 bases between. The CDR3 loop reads CASSFRVKQFF. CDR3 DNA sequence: TGTGCCAGCAGTTTCAGGGTGAAGCAGTTCTTC.

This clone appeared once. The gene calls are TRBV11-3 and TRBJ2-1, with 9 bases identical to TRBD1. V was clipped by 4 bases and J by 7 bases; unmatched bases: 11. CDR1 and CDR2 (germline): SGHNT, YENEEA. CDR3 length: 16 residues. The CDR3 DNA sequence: TGTGCCAGCAGCTCCGGACAGGGGACCTCCTTGAATGAGCAGTTCTTC. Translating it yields CASSSGQGTSLNEQFF.

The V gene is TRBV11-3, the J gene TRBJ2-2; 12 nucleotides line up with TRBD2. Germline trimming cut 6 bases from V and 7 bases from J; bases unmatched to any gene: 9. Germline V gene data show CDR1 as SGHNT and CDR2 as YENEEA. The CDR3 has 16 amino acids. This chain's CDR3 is CASSSSGGAWSGELFF. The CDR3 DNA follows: TGTGCCAGCAGTTCTAGCGGGGGGGCCTGGAGCGGGGAGCTGTTTTTT.

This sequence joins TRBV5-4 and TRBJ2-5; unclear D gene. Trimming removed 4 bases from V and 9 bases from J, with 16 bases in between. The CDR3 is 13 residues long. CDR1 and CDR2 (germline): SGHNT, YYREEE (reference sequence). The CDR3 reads CASSTWTADAQYF. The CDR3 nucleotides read TGTGCCAGCAGCACATGGACCGCGGATGCCCAGTACTTC.

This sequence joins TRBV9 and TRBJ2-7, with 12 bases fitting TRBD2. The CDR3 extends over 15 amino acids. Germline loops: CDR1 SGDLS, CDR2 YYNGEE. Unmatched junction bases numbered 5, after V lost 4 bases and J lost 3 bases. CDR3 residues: CASSKGLAGSYEQYF. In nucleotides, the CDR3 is TGTGCCAGCAGCAAAGGACTAGCGGGGAGCTACGAGCAGTACTTC.

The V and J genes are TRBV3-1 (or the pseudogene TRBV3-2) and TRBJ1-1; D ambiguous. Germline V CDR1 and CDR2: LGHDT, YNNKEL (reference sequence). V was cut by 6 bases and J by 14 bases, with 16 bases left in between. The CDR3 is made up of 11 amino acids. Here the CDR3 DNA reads TGTGCCAGCAGGGGTTATGAATTCGAGTTCTTT. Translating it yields CASRGYEFEFF.

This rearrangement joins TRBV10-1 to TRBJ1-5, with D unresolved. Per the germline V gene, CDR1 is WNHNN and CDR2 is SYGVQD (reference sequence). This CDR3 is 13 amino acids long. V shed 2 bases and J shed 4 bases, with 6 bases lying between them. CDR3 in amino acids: CASSESSNQPQHF. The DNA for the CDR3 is TGCGCCAGCAGTGAGAGTTCTAATCAGCCCCAGCATTTT.

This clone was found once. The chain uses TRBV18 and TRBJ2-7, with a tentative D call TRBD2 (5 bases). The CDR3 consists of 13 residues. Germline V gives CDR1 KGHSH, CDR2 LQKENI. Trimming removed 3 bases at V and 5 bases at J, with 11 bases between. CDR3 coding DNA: TGTGCCAGCTCACCTCCCGGGAACAACGAGCAGTACTTC. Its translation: CASSPPGNNEQYF.